This is a list of T cell receptor beta chains from one sample in a study of cytomegalovirus exposure and HLA in healthy donors. This table comes from immunoSEQ multiplex PCR, and its TCRdb copy is limited to in-frame clones, with some not included. The sample lists about 170,000 clones, 80% occurring once. The sequencing input was PBMCs. The receptors here all came from a woman in her forties or fifties in good health and CMV-seropositive. Both conserved end residues are part of each CDR3. The D gene is left open where the match is weak. Not every row has a clone size; where given, it reads once, few, many or a size class.

d_gene,j_gene,abundance,v_gene,CDR3nt,CDR3aa
TRBD2,TRBJ2-5,.,TRBV5-4,TGTGCCAGCAGCCTAGAACGGACTAGCGGAGAGACCCAGTACTTC,CASSLERTSGETQYF
.,TRBJ1-3,.,TRBV15,TGTGCCACCAGCTCTAAACGGAGCTCTGGAAACACCATATATTTT,CATSSKRSSGNTIYF
TRBD1,TRBJ1-2,.,TRBV5-1,TGCGCCAGCAGCTTCGGGACAGGGCTGAGAGAGGGCTACACCTTC,CASSFGTGLREGYTF
TRBD1,TRBJ2-7,.,TRBV19,TGTGCCAGTAGTGTCGGACAGGGGGCTGTGCAGTACTTC,CASSVGQGAVQYF
TRBD1,TRBJ2-2,.,TRBV10-3,TGTGCCATTTTCCGGGACAGGGGAGGAAACGGGGAGCTGTTTTTT,CAIFRDRGGNGELFF
.,TRBJ1-1,.,TRBV19,TGTGCCAGTAGTGCCGGGAACACTGAAGCTTTCTTT,CASSAGNTEAFF
TRBD2,TRBJ2-7,few,TRBV2,TGTGCCAGCAGTTACTCGGCGGGGGGGCCACACGAGCAGTACTTC,CASSYSAGGPHEQYF
TRBD1,TRBJ2-1,once,TRBV4-3,TGCGCCAGCAGCCAAGTGGACAGGTTCAATGAGCAGTTCTTC,CASSQVDRFNEQFF
TRBD1,TRBJ1-1,.,TRBV19,TGTGCCAGTACCTCTTGGGACAGGTCATATCGGGACACTGAAGCTTTCTTT,CASTSWDRSYRDTEAFF
.,TRBJ2-1,.,TRBV6-1,TGTGCCAGCAGACTGAGCTCCTACAATGAGCAGTTCTTC,CASRLSSYNEQFF